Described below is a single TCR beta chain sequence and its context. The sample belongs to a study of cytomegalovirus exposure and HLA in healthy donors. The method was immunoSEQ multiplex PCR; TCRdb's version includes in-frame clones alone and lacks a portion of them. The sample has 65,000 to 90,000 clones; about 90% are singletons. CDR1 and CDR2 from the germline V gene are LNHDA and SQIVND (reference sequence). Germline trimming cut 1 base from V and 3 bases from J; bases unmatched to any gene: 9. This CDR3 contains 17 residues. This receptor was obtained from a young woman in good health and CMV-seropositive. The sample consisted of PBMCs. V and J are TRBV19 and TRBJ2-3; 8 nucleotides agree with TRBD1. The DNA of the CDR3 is TGTGCCAGTAGTATAGTTGGCCAGGGGGCTCTAACAGATACGCAGTATTTT. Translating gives CASSIVGQGALTDTQYF.